The 25 T cell receptor beta chains listed next were all sequenced from one sample in a study of human T cells and chemical hapten exposure. Unfractionated whole blood was the source from which total RNA was extracted. TCRdb reprocessed the 5' RACE reads via MiXCR and lists one record per CDR3 protein. The sample includes some 150,000 distinct CDR3 sequences, around 4.1% of them seen just once. The receptor source for this set is a female donor in good health.

The V call is TRBV7-6, the J call TRBJ2-7; TRBD2 agrees at 10 bases. The length of the CDR3 is 17 residues. After removal of 1 base from V and 4 bases from J, the junction contained 10 bases not matched to a gene. Germline assignment: CDR1 SGHVS and CDR2 FNYEAQ. CDR3 coding DNA: TGTGCCAGCAGCTTAGTTTCTAGCGGGGGCGTAAGGTACGAGCAGTACTTC. Translating gives CASSLVSSGGVRYEQYF.

Ten or more counts support this clonotype. This CDR3 is CASSTDLGTEAFF. CDR3 in DNA: TGTGCCAGCAGTACCGACCTGGGCACTGAAGCTTTCTTT. The chain combines TRBV6-6 with TRBJ1-1; D unresolved. Germline assignment: CDR1 MNHNY and CDR2 SVGAGI (reference sequence). V lost 5 bases to trimming and J lost 4 bases, with 11 bases between them. The CDR3 runs 13 residues.

This clonotype came up many times. This chain joins TRBV5-1 and TRBJ1-2, with D unresolved. Germline V CDR1 and CDR2: SGHRS, YFSETQ. V was pared by 0 bases and J by 7 bases, with 7 bases between. The CDR3 consists of 12 residues. In DNA form, the CDR3 reads TGCGCCAGCAGCTTGGAGCCCGGTGGCTACACCTTC. It is translated as CASSLEPGGYTF. Looking up the rest from reference TRBV5-1 and TRBJ1-2 gives the full variable domain: KAGVTQTPRYLIKTRGQQVTLSCSPISGHRSVSWYQQTPGQGLQFLFEYFSETQRNKGNFPGRFSGRQFSNSRSEMNVSTLELGDSALYLCASSLEPGGYTFGSGTRLTVV.

This clonotype was found many times. This chain joins TRBV7-2 and TRBJ2-7; D may be TRBD1 (6 bases). CDR3 size: 12 residues. Germline CDR1 and CDR2: SGHTA and FQGNSA. The ends were cut back, 5 bases at V and 6 bases at J, with 11 bases in the middle. The CDR3 nucleotides read TGTGCCAGCAGCCCTACAGGGACCGAGCAGTACTTC. It codes for CASSPTGTEQYF.

The CDR3 is CASSLGPDGQGYGYTF. CDR3 sequence (DNA): TGCGCCAGCAGCTTGGGCCCCGACGGACAGGGCTATGGCTACACCTTC. The rearrangement joins TRBV5-1 to TRBJ1-2; 8 bases match TRBD1. This CDR3 has 16 residues. Trimming at V came to 0 bases and at J to 4 bases, leaving 8 bases not matched to a gene. Germline CDR1 reads SGHRS; CDR2 reads YFSETQ.

About this clonotype: A read error is possible here, since a much larger clone lies one base away. J is TRBJ2-7 and V is TRBV19; unclear D gene. Trimming removed 4 bases at V and 3 bases at J, with 25 bases between. The CDR3 consists of 18 residues. Per the germline V gene, CDR1 is LNHDA and CDR2 is SQIVND (reference sequence). CDR3 in DNA: TGTGCCAGTAGTACAGAAGGACCCCCCCCGCGAGTCAACTACGAGCAGTACTTC. Translating gives CASSTEGPPPRVNYEQYF.

Written as DNA, the CDR3 is TGTGCCAGCAGCTTCGCAGGGGATTGTAATCAGCCCCAGCATTTT. It specifies CASSFAGDCNQPQHF. The chain is built from TRBV5-8 and TRBJ1-5, with a possible D match to TRBD1 (6 bases). The V gene's germline CDR1 is SGHTS and CDR2 YDEGEE. V lost 2 bases and J lost 4, with 13 bases in between. This CDR3 is 15 amino acids long.

This clonotype has at least ten counts. The chain joins TRBV27 to TRBJ2-7; 9 nucleotides match TRBD1. Germline CDR1 MNHEY, CDR2 SMNVEV (reference sequence). V lost 4 bases to trimming and J lost 4 bases; unmatched junction nucleotides: 11. This CDR3 contains 16 residues. CDR3 residues: CASSSAGTGRAYEQYF. The CDR3 bases are TGTGCCAGCAGTTCGGCCGGGACAGGGAGGGCGTACGAGCAGTACTTC.

This clonotype has at least ten counts. The chain joins TRBV10-3 to TRBJ2-7, with 9 bases matching TRBD1. CDR3 length: 16 amino acids. CDR1 and CDR2 (germline): ENHRY, SYGVKD. The J segment lost 0 bases and the V segment lost 0 bases, leaving 3 bases of the junction unmatched. The CDR3 reads CAISESGQGYSYEQYF. Written as DNA, the CDR3 is TGTGCCATCAGTGAGTCGGGACAGGGATACTCCTACGAGCAGTACTTC.

This clonotype came up many times. The V gene is TRBV3-1, the J gene TRBJ1-5, with D perhaps matching TRBD1 (6 bases). CDR1 is LGHDT and CDR2 is YNNKEL in the germline V gene (reference sequence). With 0 bases removed from V and 4 bases from J, the gap between germline ends came to 10 bases. CDR3 size: 15 residues. The CDR3 sequence is CASSQEGTQNQPQHF. CDR3 DNA sequence: TGTGCCAGCAGCCAAGAGGGGACACAAAATCAGCCCCAGCATTTT.

This clonotype occurred a few times. CDR3 amino acids: CAIRQPGPITDTQYF. CDR3 sequence (DNA): TGTGCCATCAGACAACCGGGACCCATCACAGATACGCAGTATTTT. This rearrangement joins TRBV10-3 to TRBJ2-3; D tentatively fits TRBD1 or TRBD2 (5 bases each). The CDR3 has 15 amino acids. The ends were cut back, 6 bases at V and 2 bases at J, with 15 bases in the middle. The germline V gene encodes CDR1 ENHRY and CDR2 SYGVKD.

This clonotype was observed at least ten times. The rearrangement uses TRBV4-2 and TRBJ2-1; D possibly corresponds to TRBD1 (5 bases). This CDR3 is 16 amino acids long. Deletions cut 5 bases from V and 0 bases from J, with 14 bases between. In germline, CDR1 is LGHNA, CDR2 YNFKEQ. The CDR3 region has the DNA TGTGCCAGCAGCGTGGAGCAGGGCGGCTCCTACAATGAGCAGTTCTTC. Encoded protein: CASSVEQGGSYNEQFF.

This clonotype was counted many times. The chain employs TRBV6-2 or TRBV6-3 and TRBJ2-3; D tentatively fits TRBD1 or TRBD2 (5 bases each). CDR1 is MNHEY, CDR2 SVGEGT, per germline. Deletions cut 6 bases from V and 2 bases from J, with 12 bases between. The CDR3 covers 14 residues. CDR3 amino acids: CASSPLGTTDTQYF. DNA of the CDR3: TGTGCCAGCAGCCCGCTCGGGACCACAGATACGCAGTATTTT.

The sample holds many counts of this clonotype. The CDR3 DNA reads as TGTGCCAGCAGTTTACCCCGACGTAGCACTGAAGCTTTCTTT. Translated: CASSLPRRSTEAFF. The chain is built from TRBV12-3 or TRBV12-4 and TRBJ1-1; D uncertain. V was trimmed by 2 bases and J by 4 bases, leaving 11 bases between them. CDR3 size: 14 residues.

This clonotype was found a few times. Given a much more abundant clone one base away, this may be a read error. The CDR3 DNA reads as TGCGCCAGCAGCTTCACGGGGGGTGGAATGAACACTGAAGCTTTCTTT. This codes for CASSFTGGGMNTEAFF. This chain uses TRBV5-1 with TRBJ1-1, with a possible D match to TRBD1 (5 bases). With 2 bases removed from V and 0 bases from J, the gap between germline ends came to 14 bases. The CDR3 length is 16 residues. Germline V gene lookup returns CDR1 SGHRS and CDR2 YFSETQ.

This clonotype came up many times. The chain is built from TRBV13 and TRBJ1-2; possible D gene TRBD1, 6 bases. Trimming took 4 bases from V and 4 from J, leaving 13 bases between them. CDR1 and CDR2 (germline): PRHDT, FYEKMQ (reference sequence). CDR3 length: 14 residues. The CDR3, as DNA: TGTGCCAGCAGCTATAATACAGGGACCTATGGCTACACCTTC. Translation: CASSYNTGTYGYTF.

This clonotype was observed at least ten times. J is TRBJ1-1 and V is TRBV2; unclear D gene. The germline V and J ends were trimmed by 4 bases and 1 base, with 7 bases remaining between them. CDR1 SNHLY and CDR2 FYNNEI come from the germline V gene. The CDR3 has 13 residues. DNA of the CDR3: TGTGCCAGCAGTGCTCAAGAGAACACTGAAGCTTTCTTT. Its protein product is CASSAQENTEAFF.

At least ten counts were recorded for this clonotype. This chain connects TRBV29-1 to TRBJ1-1; unclear D gene. The CDR3 spans 12 residues. The V gene's germline CDR1 is SQVTM and CDR2 ANQGSEA. V lost 1 base to trimming and J lost 0 bases, with 3 bases between them. CDR3 in amino acids: CSVEVVNTEAFF. As DNA, the CDR3 is TGCAGCGTTGAAGTGGTGAACACTGAAGCTTTCTTT.

The sample holds many counts of this clonotype. V usage is TRBV19 and J usage is TRBJ2-1, with 9 bases lining up with TRBD2. The V gene's germline CDR1 is LNHDA and CDR2 SQIVND (reference sequence). With 3 bases clipped from V and 4 bases from J, the junction kept 4 bases outside the gene matches. This CDR3 region has 15 residues. The CDR3 DNA reads as TGTGCCAGTAGTATGGCGGGGGGGCCGTACAATGAGCAGTTCTTC. Translated: CASSMAGGPYNEQFF.

The rearrangement uses TRBV10-3 and TRBJ1-2; possibly TRBD1 for D (5 bases). Looked up from germline, CDR1 is ENHRY and CDR2 is SYGVKD. V was shortened by 6 bases and J by 8 bases, with 13 bases between the two germline ends. The CDR3 totals 12 residues. Written as DNA, the CDR3 is TGTGCCATCAGCAATGACAGTCGGGGCTACACCTTC. It specifies CAISNDSRGYTF.

The sample holds many counts of this clonotype. The CDR3: CASRPMDSYYEQYF. In DNA form, the CDR3 reads TGTGCCAGCAGACCAATGGACAGCTACTACGAGCAGTACTTC. The rearrangement uses TRBV27 and TRBJ2-7; a possible D gene is TRBD1 (6 bases). V dropped 6 bases and J dropped 3 bases, with 15 bases sitting between them. Germline-derived CDR1 and CDR2 are MNHEY and SMNVEV (reference sequence). The CDR3 totals 14 residues.

This clonotype was recorded at least ten times. The chain couples TRBV20-1 to TRBJ1-1; a possible D gene is TRBD1 (5 bases). V lost 5 bases and J lost 2, with 15 bases in between. CDR1 is DFQATT, CDR2 SNEGSKA, per germline (reference sequence). This CDR3 spans 14 amino acids. The CDR3 reads CSAVRQIQNTEAFF. The DNA for the CDR3 is TGCAGTGCTGTACGACAGATACAAAACACTGAAGCTTTCTTT.

This clonotype was recorded at least ten times. V and J are TRBV12-3 or TRBV12-4 and TRBJ2-2; D perhaps matches TRBD1 (6 bases). Deletions cut 5 bases from V and 4 bases from J, with 17 bases between. This CDR3 is 16 amino acids long. CDR3 amino acids: CASSKSLRGSTGELFF. Written as DNA, the CDR3 is TGTGCCAGCAGTAAATCACTAAGGGGGAGCACCGGGGAGCTGTTTTTT.

This sequence joins TRBV27 and TRBJ1-1; the D is unclear. This CDR3 region has 14 residues. With 2 bases removed from V and 3 bases from J, the gap between germline ends came to 10 bases. In germline, CDR1 is MNHEY, CDR2 SMNVEV (reference sequence). CDR3 amino acids: CASSLRRGDTEAFF. DNA of the CDR3: TGTGCCAGCAGTTTAAGGCGCGGGGACACTGAAGCTTTCTTT.

In this sample, this clonotype turned up many times. The rearrangement joins TRBV20-1 to TRBJ2-5, with 13 bases matching TRBD2. With V trimmed by 4 bases and J by 3 bases, 2 bases remained unmatched. Looked up from germline, CDR1 is DFQATT and CDR2 is SNEGSKA (reference sequence). This CDR3 is 14 amino acids long. The CDR3 loop reads CSATGTSGEETQYF. CDR3 in DNA: TGCAGTGCTACCGGGACTAGCGGGGAAGAGACCCAGTACTTC.